This T cell receptor beta chain came from a study of T-cell memory formation after mild COVID-19. Constant-segment-primed 5'RACE gave TCR alpha and TCR beta cDNA libraries with sample barcodes and UMIs. TCRdb itself ran the 5' RACE reads through MiXCR, one entry per CDR3 protein. The sample consists of 250,000 to 350,000 distinct CDR3 sequences, less than 20% of them appearing once. The germline gives CDR1 SGHAT, CDR2 FQNNGV. Between the trimmed V and J ends, which lost 7 bases and 0 bases, there was a span of 13 bases. CDR3 size: 14 residues. The TCR originated in a man aged 18 to 30 who had mild COVID-19 (a few samples of this study predate the infection). Cell type and time point are not known. The chain links TRBV11-2 to TRBJ2-7; the D call may be TRBD1 or TRBD2 (5 bases each). The sequenced sample consisted of PBMCs or a T cell subset sorted from them (not recorded which). The CDR3, as DNA: TGTGCCAGCACCGAGGGGTTCGCCTCCTACGAGCAGTACTTC. Its translation: CASTEGFASYEQYF.